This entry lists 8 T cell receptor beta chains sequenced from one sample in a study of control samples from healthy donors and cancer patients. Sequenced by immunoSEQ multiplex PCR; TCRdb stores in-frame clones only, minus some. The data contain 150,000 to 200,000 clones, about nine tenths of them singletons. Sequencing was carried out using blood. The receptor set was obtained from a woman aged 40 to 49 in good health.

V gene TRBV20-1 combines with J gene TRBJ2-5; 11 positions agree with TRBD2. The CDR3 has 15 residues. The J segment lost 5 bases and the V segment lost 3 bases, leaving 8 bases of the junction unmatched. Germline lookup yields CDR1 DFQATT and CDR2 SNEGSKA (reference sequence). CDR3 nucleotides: TGCAGTGCTAGTAGCCCGGGGACTAGCGGTGAGACCCAGTACTTC. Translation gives CSASSPGTSGETQYF.

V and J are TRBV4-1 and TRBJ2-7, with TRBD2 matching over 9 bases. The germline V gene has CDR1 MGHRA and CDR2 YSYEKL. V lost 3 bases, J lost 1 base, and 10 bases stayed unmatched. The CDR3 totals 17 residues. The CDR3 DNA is TGCGCCAGCAGCCACCGTCTATCTAGCGGGGCTTCCTACGAGCAGTACTTC. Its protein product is CASSHRLSSGASYEQYF.

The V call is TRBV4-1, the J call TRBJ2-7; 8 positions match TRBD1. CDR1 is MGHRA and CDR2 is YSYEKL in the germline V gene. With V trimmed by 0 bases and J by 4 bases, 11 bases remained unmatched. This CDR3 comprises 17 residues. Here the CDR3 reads CASSQDRSQGAIYEQYF. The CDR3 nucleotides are TGCGCCAGCAGCCAAGATCGATCCCAGGGGGCGATTTACGAGCAGTACTTC.

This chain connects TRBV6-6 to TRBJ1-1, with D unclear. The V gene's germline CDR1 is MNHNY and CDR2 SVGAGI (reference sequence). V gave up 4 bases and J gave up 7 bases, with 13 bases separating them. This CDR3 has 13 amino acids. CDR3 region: CASSFVPGGEAFF. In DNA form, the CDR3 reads TGTGCCAGCAGTTTTGTTCCGGGCGGTGAAGCTTTCTTT.

The CDR3 loop is CSASESEYSNQPQHF. The CDR3 coding sequence is TGCAGTGCTAGTGAGTCCGAATATAGCAATCAGCCCCAGCATTTT. This rearrangement joins TRBV20-1 to TRBJ1-5, with unresolved D. Germline V gene lookup returns CDR1 DFQATT and CDR2 SNEGSKA (reference sequence). Deletions cut 3 bases from V and 0 bases from J, with 12 bases between. This CDR3 is 15 amino acids long.

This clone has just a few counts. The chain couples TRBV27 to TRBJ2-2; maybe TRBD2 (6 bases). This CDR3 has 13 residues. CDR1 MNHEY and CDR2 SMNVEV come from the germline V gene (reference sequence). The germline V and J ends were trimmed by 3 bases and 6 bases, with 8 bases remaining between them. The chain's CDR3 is CASSFGGAGELFF. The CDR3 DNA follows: TGTGCCAGCAGTTTTGGCGGGGCCGGGGAGCTGTTTTTT.

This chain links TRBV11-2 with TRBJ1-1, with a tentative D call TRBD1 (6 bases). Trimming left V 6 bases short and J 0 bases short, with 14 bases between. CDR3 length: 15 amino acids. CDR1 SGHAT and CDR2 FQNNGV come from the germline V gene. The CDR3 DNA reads TGTGCCAGCAGTTCTAAACAGGGCCTGAACACTGAAGCTTTCTTT. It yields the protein CASSSKQGLNTEAFF. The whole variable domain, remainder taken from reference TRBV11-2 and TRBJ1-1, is EAGVAQSPRYKIIEKRQSVAFWCNPISGHATLYWYQQILGQGPKLLIQFQNNGVVDDSQLPKDRFSAERLKGVDSTLKIQPAKLEDSAVYLCASSSKQGLNTEAFFGQGTRLTVV.

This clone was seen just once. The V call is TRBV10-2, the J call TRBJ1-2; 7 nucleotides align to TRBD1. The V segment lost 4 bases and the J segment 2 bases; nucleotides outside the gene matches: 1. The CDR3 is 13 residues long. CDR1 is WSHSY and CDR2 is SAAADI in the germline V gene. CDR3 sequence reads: CASSGDRNYGYTF. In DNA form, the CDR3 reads TGCGCCAGCAGTGGGGACAGAAACTATGGCTACACCTTC.